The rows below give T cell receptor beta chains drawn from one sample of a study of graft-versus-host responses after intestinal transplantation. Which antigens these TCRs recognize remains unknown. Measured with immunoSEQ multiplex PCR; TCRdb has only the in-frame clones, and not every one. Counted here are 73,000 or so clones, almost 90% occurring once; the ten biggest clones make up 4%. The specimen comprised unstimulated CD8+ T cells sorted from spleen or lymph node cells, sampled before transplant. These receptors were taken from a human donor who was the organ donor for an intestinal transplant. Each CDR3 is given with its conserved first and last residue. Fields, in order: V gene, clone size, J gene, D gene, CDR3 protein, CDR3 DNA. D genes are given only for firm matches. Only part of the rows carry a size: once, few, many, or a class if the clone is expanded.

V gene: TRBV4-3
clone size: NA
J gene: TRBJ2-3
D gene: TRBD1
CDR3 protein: CASSPRDRGTDTQYF
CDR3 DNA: TGCGCCAGCAGCCCGAGGGACAGGGGCACAGATACGCAGTATTTT

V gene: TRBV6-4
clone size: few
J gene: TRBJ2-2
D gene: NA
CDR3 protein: CASSDRTGSVGELFF
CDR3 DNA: TGTGCCAGCAGTGACAGAACAGGGAGTGTCGGGGAGCTGTTTTTT

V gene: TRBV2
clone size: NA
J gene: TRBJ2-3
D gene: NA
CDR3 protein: CASSALASDTQYF
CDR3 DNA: TGTGCCAGCAGTGCGCTAGCGTCAGATACGCAGTATTTT

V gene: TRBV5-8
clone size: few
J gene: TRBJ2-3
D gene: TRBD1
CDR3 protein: CASSLGRGRSDTQYF
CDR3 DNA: TGTGCCAGCAGCTTGGGCAGGGGGCGTTCAGATACGCAGTATTTT

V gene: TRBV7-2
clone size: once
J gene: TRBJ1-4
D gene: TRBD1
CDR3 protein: CADTSRLTGDMATNEKLFF
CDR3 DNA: TGTGCCGACACCTCTCGCTTGACAGGGGATATGGCAACTAATGAAAAACTGTTTTTT

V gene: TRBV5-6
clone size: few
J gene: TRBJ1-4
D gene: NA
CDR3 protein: CASSYRDFGEKLFF
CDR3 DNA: TGTGCCAGCAGCTACAGGGATTTCGGTGAAAAACTGTTTTTT

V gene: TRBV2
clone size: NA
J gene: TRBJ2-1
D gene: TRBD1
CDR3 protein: CASRRPTGYSYNEQFF
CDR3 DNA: TGTGCCAGCAGACGACCGACAGGGTACTCCTACAATGAGCAGTTCTTC

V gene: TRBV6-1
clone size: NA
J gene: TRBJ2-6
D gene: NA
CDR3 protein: CASSEGASVSGANVLTF
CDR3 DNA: TGTGCCAGCAGTGAAGGGGCAAGTGTTTCTGGGGCCAACGTCCTGACTTTC

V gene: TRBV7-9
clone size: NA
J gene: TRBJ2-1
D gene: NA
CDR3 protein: CASSLPSPGFLNEQFF
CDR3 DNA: TGTGCCAGCAGCTTACCGTCACCAGGGTTTTTGAATGAGCAGTTCTTC

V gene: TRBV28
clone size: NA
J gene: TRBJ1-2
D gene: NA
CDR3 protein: CASSPAWRTVLGDYGYTF
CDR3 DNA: TGTGCCAGCAGCCCTGCTTGGCGGACAGTGCTTGGGGACTATGGCTACACCTTC

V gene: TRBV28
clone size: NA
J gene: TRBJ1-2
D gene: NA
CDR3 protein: CASMIGGDSVYGYTF
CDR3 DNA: TGTGCCAGCATGATCGGGGGAGACAGCGTCTATGGCTACACCTTC

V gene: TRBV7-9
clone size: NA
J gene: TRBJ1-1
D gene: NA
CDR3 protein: CASSLVTGGRTEAFF
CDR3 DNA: TGTGCCAGCAGCCTAGTAACGGGGGGCAGAACTGAAGCTTTCTTT

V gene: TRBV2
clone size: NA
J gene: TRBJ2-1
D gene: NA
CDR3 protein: CASKTWAGLTFPLSSSYNEQFF
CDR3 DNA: TGTGCCAGCAAGACGTGGGCAGGGTTGACCTTCCCCCTATCCAGCTCCTACAATGAGCAGTTCTTC

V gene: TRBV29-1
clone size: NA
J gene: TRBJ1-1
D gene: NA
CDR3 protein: CSVSPPNTEAFF
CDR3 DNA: TGCAGCGTTTCTCCCCCGAACACTGAAGCTTTCTTT

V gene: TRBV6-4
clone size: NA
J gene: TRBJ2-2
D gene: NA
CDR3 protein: CAKGGVAETNTGELFF
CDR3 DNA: TGTGCCAAAGGGGGAGTGGCGGAAACTAACACCGGGGAGCTGTTTTTT

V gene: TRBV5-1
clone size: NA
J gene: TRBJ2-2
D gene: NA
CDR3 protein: CASSLASNTGELFF
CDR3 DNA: TGCGCCAGCAGCTTGGCCTCGAACACCGGGGAGCTGTTTTTT

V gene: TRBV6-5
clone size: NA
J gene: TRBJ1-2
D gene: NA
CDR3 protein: CASSLSSLNYGYTF
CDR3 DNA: TGTGCCAGCAGTCTCTCCTCCCTTAACTATGGCTACACCTTC

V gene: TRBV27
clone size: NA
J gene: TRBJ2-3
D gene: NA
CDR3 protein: CASKRGGFADTQYF
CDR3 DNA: TGTGCCAGCAAAAGAGGAGGCTTTGCGGATACGCAGTATTTT

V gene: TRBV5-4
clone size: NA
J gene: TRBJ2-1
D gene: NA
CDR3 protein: CASSWGPGGNEQFF
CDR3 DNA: TGTGCCAGCAGCTGGGGGCCAGGGGGGAATGAGCAGTTCTTC

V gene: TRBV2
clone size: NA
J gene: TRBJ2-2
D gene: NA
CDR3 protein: CASRLFDRSIHRGYELFF
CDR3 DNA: TGTGCCAGCAGGCTATTCGACAGGAGTATCCACCGGGGATACGAGCTGTTTTTT